The entry below gives a single T cell receptor (beta chain) sequence along with its context. Its antigen is undetermined. TCRdb redid the calling of the 5' RACE reads with MiXCR, one entry per CDR3 protein. The sample includes 350,000 to 500,000 distinct CDR3 sequences, around 20% of them seen just once. This record comes from a study of T-cell memory formation after mild COVID-19. The CDR3 sequence is 13 residues long. V was pared by 8 bases and J by 6 bases, with 15 bases between. Germline CDR1 SEHNR, CDR2 FQNEAQ (reference sequence). Findings of the study overall: The authors left the SARS-CoV-2 specificity of second-wave clones peaking on day 37 unconfirmed.

The receptor was isolated from an adult woman who had mild COVID-19 (a few samples of this study predate the infection). Cell type and time point are not known. Sequencing was done on a sample of PBMCs or a T cell subset sorted from them (not recorded which). The V call is TRBV7-9, the J call TRBJ2-3; D perhaps matches TRBD1 (6 bases). CDR3 DNA: TGTGCCAGCTCATTGGGGGCCCCGGATACGCAGTATTTT. It codes for CASSLGAPDTQYF. The full variable domain, with the rest looked up from reference TRBV7-9 and TRBJ2-3, is DTGVSQNPRHKITKRGQNVTFRCDPISEHNRLYWYRQTLGQGPEFLTYFQNEAQLEKSRLLSDRFSAERPKGSFSTLEIQRTEQGDSAMYLCASSLGAPDTQYFGPGTRLTVL.